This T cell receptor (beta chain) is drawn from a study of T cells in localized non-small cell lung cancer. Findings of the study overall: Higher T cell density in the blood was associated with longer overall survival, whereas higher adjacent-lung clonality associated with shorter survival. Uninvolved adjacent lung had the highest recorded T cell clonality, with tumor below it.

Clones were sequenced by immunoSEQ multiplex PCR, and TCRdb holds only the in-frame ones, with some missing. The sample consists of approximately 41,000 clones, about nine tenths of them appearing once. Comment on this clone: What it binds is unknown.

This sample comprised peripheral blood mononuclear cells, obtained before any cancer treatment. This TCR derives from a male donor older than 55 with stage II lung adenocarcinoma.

CDR3 sequence (DNA): TGTGCCAGCAAACCAAGCGGGATATACACAGATACGCAGTATTTT. Residues: CASKPSGIYTDTQYF. The chain recombines TRBV2 with TRBJ2-3, with 7 bases fitting TRBD2. This CDR3 region has 15 residues. CDR1 is SNHLY, CDR2 FYNNEI, per germline. After removal of 7 bases from V and 2 bases from J, the junction contained 9 bases not matched to a gene. The full variable domain, completed using reference TRBV2 and TRBJ2-3, is EPEVTQTPSHQVTQMGQEVILRCVPISNHLYFYWYRQILGQKVEFLVSFYNNEISEKSEIFDDQFSVERPDGSNFTLKIRSTKLEDSAMYFCASKPSGIYTDTQYFGPGTRLTVL.